What follows are 20 T cell receptor beta chains derived from one specimen sequenced in a study of blood T cell repertoires in COVID-19. Using immunoSEQ multiplex PCR, the repertoire was profiled, and TCRdb retains in-frame clones only, with some absent. Here the sample spans 50,000 or so clones, about 90% being singletons. The sequencing input was peripheral blood. These receptors were obtained from a man aged 70-80 years with active COVID-19.

The chain employs TRBV5-1 and TRBJ2-1, with 12 bases matching TRBD2. The V gene's germline CDR1 is SGHRS and CDR2 YFSETQ. V was pared by 1 base and J by 2 bases, with 1 base of the junction left unmatched. The CDR3 is 16 residues long. DNA for the CDR3: TGCGCCAGCAGCTTGACTAGCGGGGGGACCTACAATGAGCAGTTCTTC. It is translated as CASSLTSGGTYNEQFF. The variable domain in full, completed from reference TRBV5-1 and TRBJ2-1, reads KAGVTQTPRYLIKTRGQQVTLSCSPISGHRSVSWYQQTPGQGLQFLFEYFSETQRNKGNFPGRFSGRQFSNSRSEMNVSTLELGDSALYLCASSLTSGGTYNEQFFGPGTRLTVL.

The chain recombines TRBV5-6 with TRBJ1-2; D is uncertain. Germline loops: CDR1 SGHDT, CDR2 YYEEEE. Trimming removed 4 bases from V and 7 bases from J, with 23 bases in between. This CDR3 contains 16 residues. As DNA, the CDR3 is TGTGCCAGCAGCCCCATTGTTGCAGGCCCAATGGTTGGCTACACCTTC. Encoded protein: CASSPIVAGPMVGYTF.

The rearrangement links TRBV19 to TRBJ1-1; weak D call: TRBD1 (5 bases). CDR1 and CDR2 (germline): LNHDA, SQIVND (reference sequence). V shed 4 bases and J shed 1 base, with 16 bases lying between them. This CDR3 comprises 16 residues. The CDR3 spells CASSKAGEGRNTEAFF. The CDR3 DNA reads as TGTGCCAGTAGTAAGGCTGGGGAGGGGCGGAACACTGAAGCTTTCTTT.

The chain employs TRBV10-3 and TRBJ1-2; 9 bases agree with TRBD1. Losses at the gene ends were 6 bases for V and 8 bases for J; bases not matched to a gene: 4. Germline lookup yields CDR1 ENHRY and CDR2 SYGVKD. The CDR3 runs 12 residues. Here the CDR3 reads CAIRGTGNGYTF. DNA of the CDR3: TGTGCCATCAGGGGGACAGGGAACGGCTACACCTTC.

The V gene is TRBV7-9, the J gene TRBJ1-5; 10 bases line up with TRBD1. The CDR3 covers 15 residues. CDR1 is SEHNR, CDR2 FQNEAQ, per germline (reference sequence). V lost 5 bases and J lost 2; bases outside the gene matches: 3. CDR3 sequence reads: CASSIGQGGNQPQHF. CDR3 DNA: TGTGCCAGCAGCATAGGACAGGGGGGCAATCAGCCCCAGCATTTT.

This clone was found once. V usage is TRBV5-1 and J usage is TRBJ2-3, with D possibly being TRBD2 (6 bases). CDR1 is SGHRS and CDR2 is YFSETQ in the germline V gene. The CDR3 runs 14 residues. Trimming shortened V by 5 bases and J by 0 bases, and 10 bases separated the two germline ends. The CDR3 spells CASSGGDSTDTQYF. In DNA, the CDR3 is TGCGCCAGCAGTGGCGGGGATAGCACAGATACGCAGTATTTT.

The chain employs TRBV27 and TRBJ2-5; TRBD2 matches 7 bases. Germline values: CDR1 MNHEY, CDR2 SMNVEV (reference sequence). CDR3 length: 16 amino acids. Trimming took 2 bases from V and 2 from J; bases not matched to a gene: 8. The CDR3 DNA sequence: TGTGCCAGCAGTTTACTTGCGGGGGACCTTCAAGAGACCCAGTACTTC. Amino acid sequence: CASSLLAGDLQETQYF.

The V call is TRBV5-1, the J call TRBJ2-2; TRBD1 might be the D (6 bases). This CDR3 has 15 residues. V lost 4 bases, J lost 0 bases, and 10 bases lay in between. In germline, CDR1 is SGHRS, CDR2 YFSETQ. The CDR3 sequence is CASSLDSSNTGELFF. CDR3 in DNA: TGCGCCAGCAGCCTGGACAGTTCGAACACCGGGGAGCTGTTTTTT. The full variable domain, its missing parts supplied by reference TRBV5-1 and TRBJ2-2, is KAGVTQTPRYLIKTRGQQVTLSCSPISGHRSVSWYQQTPGQGLQFLFEYFSETQRNKGNFPGRFSGRQFSNSRSEMNVSTLELGDSALYLCASSLDSSNTGELFFGEGSRLTVL.

This rearrangement joins TRBV3-1 (or the pseudogene TRBV3-2) to TRBJ2-5; 12 bases agree with TRBD2. The CDR3 is 18 residues long. Unmatched junction bases numbered 8, after V lost 1 base and J lost 2 bases. CDR1 is LGHDT, CDR2 YNNKEL, per germline (reference sequence). CDR3 amino acids: CASSQGILLAGGQETQYF. CDR3 nucleotide sequence: TGTGCCAGCAGCCAAGGAATCTTACTAGCGGGGGGACAAGAGACCCAGTACTTC.

This sequence joins TRBV6-5 and TRBJ2-7; TRBD1 is a possible D gene (6 bases). Germline CDR1 MNHEY, CDR2 SVGAGI. There are 13 residues in the CDR3. Trimming cost V 5 bases and J 2 bases, with 10 bases left between them. CDR3 residues: CASSTDRAYEQYF. CDR3 DNA: TGTGCCAGCAGTACGGACAGAGCCTACGAGCAGTACTTC.

This chain connects TRBV6-2 or TRBV6-3 to TRBJ2-3; maybe TRBD2 (7 bases). The CDR3 covers 16 residues. The V and J ends lost 4 bases and 4 bases respectively, with 18 bases between them. Per the germline V gene, CDR1 is MNHEY and CDR2 is SVGEGT. The CDR3 protein is CASSSARGGLSDTQYF. The CDR3 DNA is TGTGCCAGCAGTTCCGCGAGGGGGGGGCTTTCAGATACGCAGTATTTT.

V is TRBV7-2 and J is TRBJ2-5; 7 bases fit TRBD1. The CDR3 is 13 residues long. The ends lost 5 bases at V and 4 bases at J; junction bases unmatched: 4. Germline values: CDR1 SGHTA, CDR2 FQGNSA. Here the CDR3 reads CASSEDRVETQYF. The CDR3 coding sequence is TGTGCCAGCAGCGAAGACAGGGTAGAGACCCAGTACTTC.

V gene TRBV12-2 combines with J gene TRBJ2-7; no check of the table's D call, TRBD2, against the DNA was made. TRBV12-2 is a known pseudogene. CDR3 length: 14 residues. This CDR3 reads CASRLVPGEYEQYF. For the CDR3, the DNA is TGTGCAAGTCGCTTAGTACCGGGGGAATACGAGCAGTACTTC.

The chain joins TRBV5-1 to TRBJ2-3, with 8 bases identical to TRBD1. Germline CDR1 and CDR2: SGHRS and YFSETQ. The CDR3 loop spans 14 amino acids. V lost 6 bases to trimming and J lost 2 bases; unmatched junction nucleotides: 5. The CDR3 spells CASTPGQDTDTQYF. CDR3 sequence (DNA): TGCGCCAGCACCCCGGGACAGGACACAGATACGCAGTATTTT.

The rearrangement links TRBV27 to TRBJ1-6, with TRBD1 matching over 8 bases. The germline CDR1 and CDR2 sequences are MNHEY and SMNVEV (reference sequence). The V and J ends lost 0 bases and 6 bases, in that order; junction bases with no gene match: 4. The CDR3 has 16 amino acids. CDR3 region: CASSLSWQGANSPLHF. The DNA of the CDR3 is TGTGCCAGCAGTTTATCTTGGCAGGGGGCTAATTCACCCCTCCACTTT.

The gene calls are TRBV19 and TRBJ1-5, with no clear D. CDR3 length: 15 residues. Germline lookup yields CDR1 LNHDA and CDR2 SQIVND (reference sequence). Trimming took off 6 bases at V and 1 base at J, with 13 bases between the two ends. CDR3 region: CASRSGLVSNQPQHF. Here the CDR3 DNA reads TGTGCCAGTAGGTCGGGTCTCGTGAGCAATCAGCCCCAGCATTTT.

The chain links TRBV15 to TRBJ1-6; possible D gene TRBD1, 6 bases. Germline CDR1 reads LNHNV; CDR2 reads YYDKDF (reference sequence). The CDR3 is 16 amino acids. Trimming shortened V by 2 bases and J by 8 bases, and 16 bases separated the two germline ends. DNA of the CDR3: TGTGCCACCAGCAGAAATCAACAGGGTTTCGATTCACCCCTCCACTTT. Protein product: CATSRNQQGFDSPLHF.

The CDR3 here is CASSGGGREYSPLHF. CDR3 coding DNA: TGTGCCAGCAGTGGGGGGGGCAGGGAGTATTCACCCCTCCACTTT. The chain links TRBV2 to TRBJ1-6; D is perhaps TRBD1 (6 bases). Germline values: CDR1 SNHLY, CDR2 FYNNEI. CDR3 length equals 15 residues. V shed 4 bases and J shed 8 bases, with 15 bases lying between them.

The chain has TRBV7-9 and TRBJ1-4; 10 positions match TRBD1. Germline CDR1 reads SEHNR; CDR2 reads FQNEAQ (reference sequence). V dropped 4 bases and J dropped 10; count of bases not matched to a gene: 3. CDR3 size: 13 residues. The DNA for the CDR3 is TGTGCCAGCAGCTCAGGACAGGGGGGAAAACTGTTTTTT. Its translation is CASSSGQGGKLFF.

J is TRBJ1-6 and V is TRBV10-3, with 11 bases identical to TRBD1. The CDR3 loop spans 16 amino acids. CDR1 and CDR2 from the germline V gene are ENHRY and SYGVKD. V was pared by 4 bases and J by 8 bases, with 7 bases of the junction left unmatched. The CDR3 coding sequence is TGTGCCATCAGTGCCAGCCTGGGACAGGGGGATTCACCCCTCCACTTT. Protein: CAISASLGQGDSPLHF.